Presented here are 30 T cell receptor beta chains from one specimen sequenced in a study of early T cells in non-severe SARS-CoV-2 infection (dated by TCRdb to about 2021). The library came from 5' RACE. Sequenced on a NextSeq 500. The public sequencing data were trimmed at Q25 with fastp and processed into clonotypes with MiXCR by TCRdb, which kept only in-frame beta chains. Each record represents a unique CDR3 protein, reported with the most common genes and DNA among its rows. Here the sample has approximately 27,000 distinct CDR3 sequences; 5.8% occur a single time. The ten most abundant clones make up about 5.2% of the sample. The material sequenced was whole blood. The receptor set was obtained from an adult who was a healthcare worker with PCR-confirmed SARS-CoV-2 infection or an uninfected control (not recorded which).

This clonotype came up many times. The junction shows a germline mismatch at one end, possibly a read error. The genes are TRBV20-1 and TRBJ1-6; D remains unclear. Germline-derived CDR1 and CDR2 are DFQATT and SNEGSKA (reference sequence). The CDR3 consists of 12 residues. The CDR3 is CSARERQIDSLF. CDR3 sequence (DNA): TGCAGTGCTAGGGAGCGGCAGATAGATTCGCTCTTT.

Turning to this clonotype: One base away lies a much larger clone, so this may be a sequencing read error. The chain uses TRBV2 and TRBJ2-7, with unresolved D. Germline CDR1 reads SNHLY; CDR2 reads FYNNEI. The ends were cut back, 5 bases at V and 0 bases at J, with 11 bases in the middle. The CDR3 extends over 14 amino acids. CDR3: CASSNSRFSYEQYF. In nucleotides, the CDR3 is TGTGCCAGCAGTAACTCGCGTTTCTCCTACGAGCAGTACTTC.

This clonotype was seen many times. This chain uses TRBV20-1 with TRBJ1-5, with D possibly being TRBD1 (5 bases). The CDR3 length is 15 residues. Germline V gives CDR1 DFQATT, CDR2 SNEGSKA (reference sequence). The V gene lost 6 bases and the J gene lost 7 bases, with 22 bases spanning the gap. The CDR3 loop is CSAAKMGGLVQPQHF. The DNA for the CDR3 is TGCAGTGCCGCTAAAATGGGGGGATTAGTACAGCCCCAGCATTTT.

This clonotype was recorded at least ten times. This chain connects TRBV4-3 to TRBJ1-6, with D possibly matching TRBD1 (5 bases). CDR3 length: 18 residues. Germline values: CDR1 LGHNA, CDR2 YSLEER. V lost 2 bases and J lost 7, with 21 bases in between. The CDR3 coding sequence is TGCGCCAGCAGCCAAAGGGAGGGGAGGGGATCTAACAATTCACCCCTCCACTTT. Amino acids: CASSQREGRGSNNSPLHF.

This clonotype has ten or more counts. The chain links TRBV29-1 to TRBJ2-5; TRBD2 matches at 11 bases. Unmatched junction bases numbered 4, after V lost 4 bases and J lost 0 bases. The CDR3 is 15 amino acids. Germline values: CDR1 SQVTM, CDR2 ANQGSEA. The CDR3 loop reads CSVGGTSGNQETQYF. The CDR3 nucleotides are TGCAGCGTTGGGGGGACTAGCGGAAACCAAGAGACCCAGTACTTC.

This clonotype was observed many times. The chain employs TRBV7-9 and TRBJ2-3; D call uncertain. The V gene lost 2 bases and the J gene lost 13 bases, with 13 bases spanning the gap. CDR1 and CDR2 (germline): SEHNR, FQNEAQ (reference sequence). The CDR3 is 12 amino acids. For the CDR3, the DNA is TGTGCCAGCAGCTTAAATCCCGGGTCCGAGTATTTT. Its protein is CASSLNPGSEYF.

This clonotype occurred many times. The chain couples TRBV4-2 to TRBJ1-2; unclear D gene. CDR1 is LGHNA and CDR2 is YNFKEQ in the germline V gene. V lost 1 base and J lost 4, with 13 bases in between. The CDR3 extends over 15 amino acids. CDR3 bases: TGTGCCAGCAGCCAAGCCCCCCCAGATCCCTATGGCTACACCTTC. Its translation is CASSQAPPDPYGYTF.

This clonotype was seen ten or more times. The CDR3 DNA follows: TGTGCCAGCAGCTTAACAATAATTCCGGGACACCTCGCCTCTGGGGCCAACGTCCTGACTTTC. It encodes CASSLTIIPGHLASGANVLTF. The rearrangement joins TRBV7-3 to TRBJ2-6; D is perhaps TRBD1 (6 bases). The V gene lost 0 bases and the J gene lost 0 bases, with 21 bases spanning the gap. Per germline, CDR1 SGHTA and CDR2 FQGTGA. The CDR3 runs to 21 residues.

This clonotype was seen many times. The chain is built from TRBV5-8 and TRBJ2-5; D not certain. From germline, CDR1 is SGHTS and CDR2 YDEGEE. The CDR3 spans 11 residues. The ends were cut back, 1 base at V and 4 bases at J, with 2 bases in the middle. The CDR3 DNA reads as TGTGCCAGCAGCTTGATAGAGACCCAGTACTTC. As protein: CASSLIETQYF.

This clonotype was counted ten times or more. The chain uses TRBV14 and TRBJ2-3; possibly TRBD1 for D (5 bases). Between the trimmed V and J ends, which lost 1 base and 2 bases, there was a span of 13 bases. Looked up from germline, CDR1 is SGHDN and CDR2 is FVKESK. This CDR3 is built from 16 residues. The CDR3 here is CASSQVWGSVTDTQYF. The DNA of the CDR3 is TGTGCCAGCAGCCAAGTGTGGGGCTCGGTCACAGATACGCAGTATTTT.

The chain combines TRBV29-1 with TRBJ2-7; D may match TRBD1 or TRBD2 (5 bases each). The V and J ends lost 2 bases and 6 bases respectively, with 11 bases between them. The CDR3 loop spans 12 amino acids. Germline V CDR1 and CDR2: SQVTM, ANQGSEA. The CDR3 DNA sequence: TGCAGCGTTGAATTCACCGGGGCCGAGCAGTACTTC. Translation: CSVEFTGAEQYF.

This clonotype was seen ten or more times. The chain has TRBV6-6 and TRBJ1-2, with no clear D. This CDR3 is built from 15 residues. The ends were cut back, 7 bases at V and 3 bases at J, with 18 bases in the middle. Germline V CDR1 and CDR2: MNHNY, SVGAGI (reference sequence). Here the CDR3 reads CASTLLHREDYGYTF. The CDR3 DNA reads TGTGCCAGCACTTTACTCCACCGGGAGGACTATGGCTACACCTTC.

This clonotype has ten or more counts. The V and J genes are TRBV29-1 and TRBJ1-6, with a possible D match to TRBD1 (6 bases). V was pared by 4 bases and J by 7 bases, with 11 bases between. Germline CDR1 reads SQVTM; CDR2 reads ANQGSEA. This CDR3 comprises 13 residues. The CDR3 sequence: CSVAPGVNSPLHF. CDR3 nucleotide sequence: TGCAGCGTTGCCCCAGGGGTCAATTCACCCCTCCACTTT.

This clonotype was seen ten or more times. This chain uses TRBV24-1 with TRBJ2-3; no firm D call. Germline V CDR1 and CDR2: KGHDR, SFDVKD. V lost 2 bases and J lost 6, with 8 bases in between. The CDR3 runs to 13 residues. This chain's CDR3 is CATSDSPMDTQYF. The CDR3, as DNA: TGTGCCACCAGTGATTCGCCCATGGATACGCAGTATTTT.

This clonotype was observed a handful of times. This rearrangement joins TRBV12-3 or TRBV12-4 to TRBJ1-2; D gene ambiguous. Trimming cost V 5 bases and J 5 bases, with 6 bases left between them. The CDR3 runs 11 residues. The CDR3: CASSTAYGYTF. The CDR3 DNA sequence: TGTGCCAGCAGTACAGCGTATGGCTACACCTTC.

At least ten counts were recorded for this clonotype. V is TRBV12-3 or TRBV12-4 and J is TRBJ1-6; 7 bases align to TRBD1. Trimming took 5 bases from V and 6 from J; bases not matched to a gene: 1. This CDR3 is built from 13 residues. The CDR3 sequence is CASSRDSNSPLHF. CDR3 sequence (DNA): TGTGCCAGCAGTCGGGACAGTAATTCACCCCTCCACTTT.

CDR3 in amino acids: CASSLLGETQYF. The DNA for the CDR3 is TGTGCCAGCAGTTTATTAGGAGAGACCCAGTACTTC. The rearrangement uses TRBV12-3 or TRBV12-4 and TRBJ2-5, with D unresolved. The CDR3 runs 12 residues. Trimming took 2 bases from V and 4 from J, leaving 5 bases between them.

There are many counts of this clonotype. The chain is built from TRBV7-6 and TRBJ2-1; 11 bases align to TRBD2. Germline V CDR1 and CDR2: SGHVS, FNYEAQ. The trim removed 1 base at V and 0 bases at J, leaving 5 bases unmatched. The length of the CDR3 is 18 residues. CDR3 in DNA: TGTGCCAGCAGCTTAGGGGTGACTAGCGGGGCCTCCTACAATGAGCAGTTCTTC. Encoded protein: CASSLGVTSGASYNEQFF.

This clonotype appeared many times. The gene calls are TRBV5-1 and TRBJ2-2; TRBD2 agrees at 11 bases. The CDR3 is made up of 13 amino acids. Germline V gene lookup returns CDR1 SGHRS and CDR2 YFSETQ. V lost 6 bases to trimming and J lost 6 bases; unmatched junction nucleotides: 1. The CDR3 sequence: CASKLAGAGELFF. In DNA form, the CDR3 reads TGCGCCAGCAAACTAGCGGGAGCCGGGGAGCTGTTTTTT. The full variable domain, completed using reference TRBV5-1 and TRBJ2-2, is KAGVTQTPRYLIKTRGQQVTLSCSPISGHRSVSWYQQTPGQGLQFLFEYFSETQRNKGNFPGRFSGRQFSNSRSEMNVSTLELGDSALYLCASKLAGAGELFFGEGSRLTVL.

This chain connects TRBV7-9 to TRBJ2-1, with a weak D call TRBD1 (6 bases). CDR1 is SEHNR, CDR2 FQNEAQ, per germline (reference sequence). V was cut by 5 bases and J by 6 bases, with 14 bases left in between. This CDR3 contains 14 residues. CDR3 amino acids: CASSPLQGVNEQFF. Here the CDR3 DNA reads TGTGCCAGCAGCCCATTACAGGGAGTCAATGAGCAGTTCTTC.

Many counts were recorded for this clonotype. The chain joins TRBV7-3 to TRBJ2-1; TRBD2 agrees at 14 bases. Germline CDR1 is SGHTA and CDR2 is FQGTGA. V shed 4 bases, J shed 6 bases, and the junction held 2 bases outside the gene matches. CDR3 length: 15 amino acids. The DNA of the CDR3 is TGTGCCAGCAGCTCCGGGACTAGCGGGGGCAATGAGCAGTTCTTC. Protein sequence: CASSSGTSGGNEQFF.

This clonotype was seen a handful of times. The chain is built from TRBV7-2 and TRBJ1-1; perhaps TRBD1 as D (6 bases). V was cut by 1 base and J by 3 bases, with 15 bases left in between. CDR3 length: 16 amino acids. Per the germline V gene, CDR1 is SGHTA and CDR2 is FQGNSA. CDR3 coding DNA: TGTGCCAGCAGCTTAGGACAGGTGATGTATGACACTGAAGCTTTCTTT. Its translation: CASSLGQVMYDTEAFF.

The table lists this clonotype with many counts. V usage is TRBV29-1 and J usage is TRBJ2-7, with D possibly TRBD2 on 5 matching bases. The CDR3 totals 16 residues. Per the germline V gene, CDR1 is SQVTM and CDR2 is ANQGSEA. V was shortened by 3 bases and J by 3 bases, with 21 bases between the two germline ends. The CDR3 DNA follows: TGCAGCGTTGAGGGGTCGAAGGACGGAGGTCTCTACGAGCAGTACTTC. This codes for CSVEGSKDGGLYEQYF.

The sample holds many counts of this clonotype. The chain couples TRBV10-3 to TRBJ2-1; 10 bases align to TRBD1. The CDR3 is made up of 12 amino acids. Unmatched junction bases numbered 4, after V lost 10 bases and J lost 7 bases. CDR1 ENHRY and CDR2 SYGVKD come from the germline V gene. The CDR3 nucleotides read TGTGCCACCGGGACAGGGGAAAATGAGCAGTTCTTC. Its translation is CATGTGENEQFF.

This clonotype showed up many times. V gene TRBV5-4 combines with J gene TRBJ2-3; 8 bases map to TRBD2. V shed 6 bases and J 5 bases; nucleotides not matched to a gene: 14. In germline, CDR1 is SGHNT, CDR2 YYREEE (reference sequence). The CDR3 has 16 amino acids. CDR3 bases: TGTGCCAGCACCCCACCCCCAGCGGGAGAGGTAGATACGCAGTATTTT. This codes for CASTPPPAGEVDTQYF.

This clonotype turned up a few times. The chain carries TRBV2 and TRBJ2-5, with a tentative D call TRBD1 (6 bases). The CDR3 totals 14 residues. The germline CDR1 and CDR2 sequences are SNHLY and FYNNEI. The V end lost 7 bases, the J end lost 0 bases, and 12 bases lay between the germline ends. The CDR3 region is CASMDSWYQETQYF. DNA of the CDR3: TGTGCCAGCATGGACAGTTGGTACCAAGAGACCCAGTACTTC.

This clonotype has ten or more counts. The chain's CDR3 is CASSQTGEGRNQPQHF. The CDR3 DNA sequence: TGTGCCAGTAGCCAGACAGGGGAGGGTCGCAATCAGCCCCAGCATTTT. This chain joins TRBV19 and TRBJ1-5; TRBD1 agrees at 8 bases. CDR1 is LNHDA and CDR2 is SQIVND in the germline V gene (reference sequence). The CDR3 runs 16 residues. V shed 6 bases, J shed 2 bases, and the junction held 9 bases outside the gene matches.

In its sample, this clonotype was seen many times. The chain links TRBV29-1 to TRBJ2-7; 10 nucleotides agree with TRBD2. The CDR3 covers 14 residues. Trimming cost V 4 bases and J 4 bases; bases outside gene matches: 7. Germline-derived CDR1 and CDR2 are SQVTM and ANQGSEA. Here the CDR3 DNA reads TGCAGCGTTGTAGGACTAGCGGATGGTTACGAGCAGTACTTC. It translates to CSVVGLADGYEQYF.

This clonotype was seen at least ten times. V is TRBV29-1 and J is TRBJ2-3; no definite D call. The CDR3 consists of 14 residues. Trimming cost V 1 base and J 1 base, with 9 bases left between them. CDR1 is SQVTM, CDR2 ANQGSEA, per germline. CDR3 residues: CSVEAGDGTDTQYF. DNA for the CDR3: TGCAGCGTTGAAGCGGGTGACGGCACAGATACGCAGTATTTT.

This clonotype was seen repeatedly, ten times or more. V is TRBV7-2 and J is TRBJ2-7; 11 bases are shared with TRBD1. The CDR3 runs 15 residues. Germline V gene sequence: CDR1 SGHTA, CDR2 FQGNSA. J gave up 4 bases and V 5 bases, and 7 bases lay outside the gene matches. CDR3 residues: CASSLYGDRGYEQYF. The CDR3 coding sequence is TGTGCCAGCAGCCTATACGGGGACAGGGGGTACGAGCAGTACTTC.